Listed here are 17 T cell receptor beta chains from one sample, sequenced in a study of blood T cell repertoires in COVID-19. Clones were sequenced by immunoSEQ multiplex PCR, and TCRdb holds only the in-frame ones, with some missing. The repertoire consists of around 170,000 clones, with about 90% occurring once and the leading ten covering 7% to 8%. The sequenced sample was PBMCs or T cells enriched from blood (not recorded which). Every receptor here comes from a woman between 45 and 65 years old who had recovered from COVID-19.

The chain recombines TRBV11-3 with TRBJ2-1, with 9 positions matching TRBD2. Germline assignment: CDR1 SGHNT and CDR2 YENEEA. V was clipped by 1 base and J by 5 bases; unmatched bases: 6. The CDR3 runs 16 residues. The CDR3 DNA reads as TGTGCCAGCAGCTTAGGGCTAGCGGGACGTAACAATGAGCAGTTCTTC. It is translated as CASSLGLAGRNNEQFF.

The V and J genes are TRBV5-1 and TRBJ2-7; 7 bases are shared with TRBD2. Germline V gives CDR1 SGHRS, CDR2 YFSETQ. This CDR3 spans 14 amino acids. V lost 0 bases, J lost 3 bases, and 3 bases stayed unmatched. In nucleotides, the CDR3 is TGCGCCAGCAGCTTGGAGGCTAGCGGCTACGAGCAGTACTTC. This sequence encodes CASSLEASGYEQYF.

This rearrangement joins TRBV27 to TRBJ1-1, with 7 bases aligning to TRBD1. The CDR3 length is 15 residues. V was pared by 4 bases and J by 1 base, with 6 bases of the junction left unmatched. The germline V gene has CDR1 MNHEY and CDR2 SMNVEV (reference sequence). The CDR3 here is CASSWGTAQNTEAFF. In DNA, the CDR3 is TGTGCCAGCAGTTGGGGGACAGCCCAGAACACTGAAGCTTTCTTT.

The rearrangement uses TRBV2 and TRBJ1-2, with no clear D. CDR1 is SNHLY and CDR2 is FYNNEI in the germline V gene. CDR3 size: 13 residues. V lost 4 bases to trimming and J lost 4 bases, with 10 bases between them. This CDR3 reads CASSGTAFYGYTF. In nucleotides, the CDR3 is TGTGCCAGCAGTGGGACTGCATTCTATGGCTACACCTTC.

The CDR3 is CASSGTPGLGYGYTF. In DNA form, the CDR3 reads TGTGCCAGCAGTGGGACACCTGGACTTGGCTATGGCTACACCTTC. This chain joins TRBV28 and TRBJ1-2, with D perhaps TRBD1 (6 bases). CDR1 is MDHEN, CDR2 SYDVKM, per germline. CDR3 length: 15 residues. Trimming took off 5 bases at V and 4 bases at J, with 17 bases between the two ends.

The V gene is TRBV7-2, the J gene TRBJ2-7; no clear D gene. Germline V gene data show CDR1 as SGHTA and CDR2 as FQGNSA. Trimming took off 5 bases at V and 0 bases at J, with 11 bases between the two ends. This CDR3 region has 14 residues. The CDR3, as DNA: TGTGCCAGCAGCCCCTCGTTCTCCTCCTACGAGCAGTACTTC. This codes for CASSPSFSSYEQYF.

This chain connects TRBV7-9 to TRBJ2-3; 9 nucleotides agree with TRBD2. The CDR3 has 15 residues. V shed 1 base, J shed 11 bases, and the junction held 10 bases outside the gene matches. The germline CDR1 and CDR2 sequences are SEHNR and FQNEAQ (reference sequence). The CDR3 DNA reads TGTGCCAGCAGCTTAGACGACTCAAGACTAGCGGAGCAGTATTTT. Amino acids: CASSLDDSRLAEQYF.

The gene calls are TRBV30 and TRBJ1-1, with a weak D call TRBD1 (5 bases). CDR1 is GTSNPN and CDR2 is SVGIG in the germline V gene (reference sequence). The V and J ends lost 1 base and 1 base respectively, with 7 bases between them. CDR3 size: 13 residues. CDR3 residues: CAWSATANTEAFF. DNA of the CDR3: TGTGCCTGGAGTGCGACAGCGAACACTGAAGCTTTCTTT.

The chain couples TRBV5-1 to TRBJ2-5, with TRBD2 matching 7 bases. The CDR3 is made up of 15 amino acids. Trimming took 1 base from V and 3 from J; bases not matched to a gene: 6. CDR1 is SGHRS, CDR2 YFSETQ, per germline. The CDR3 reads CASSLSGTPKETQYF. For the CDR3, the DNA is TGCGCCAGCAGCTTGAGCGGGACTCCAAAAGAGACCCAGTACTTC.

The genes are TRBV5-4 and TRBJ1-1; TRBD1 matches at 9 bases. Trimming at V came to 3 bases and at J to 10 bases, leaving 4 bases not matched to a gene. This CDR3 has 12 residues. Germline loops: CDR1 SGHNT, CDR2 YYREEE (reference sequence). CDR3 residues: CASSSQDRGAFF. The CDR3 DNA reads as TGTGCCAGCAGCTCGCAGGACAGGGGAGCTTTCTTT.

The rearrangement joins TRBV28 to TRBJ2-7; 10 positions agree with TRBD2. With 2 bases clipped from V and 2 bases from J, the junction kept 3 bases outside the gene matches. The CDR3 covers 15 residues. CDR1 is MDHEN and CDR2 is SYDVKM in the germline V gene. CDR3 sequence: CASSLVAGGPYEQYF. The CDR3 bases are TGTGCCAGCAGTTTAGTAGCGGGAGGTCCCTACGAGCAGTACTTC.

The chain carries TRBV12-3 or TRBV12-4 and TRBJ2-5; TRBD2 is a possible D gene (5 bases). This CDR3 contains 13 residues. Trimming cost V 10 bases and J 5 bases, with 17 bases left between them. DNA of the CDR3: TGTGCCACCCGGGTCGGGGAAGGGGAGACCCAGTACTTC. Amino acid sequence: CATRVGEGETQYF.

The chain has TRBV30 and TRBJ1-1; D perhaps matches TRBD1 (5 bases). V dropped 5 bases and J dropped 1 base, with 11 bases sitting between them. Germline V gene lookup returns CDR1 GTSNPN and CDR2 SVGIG (reference sequence). The CDR3 spans 13 residues. The CDR3 DNA follows: TGTGCCTGGGAAGTTGACAGGAACACTGAAGCTTTCTTT. Residues: CAWEVDRNTEAFF.

This chain uses TRBV24-1 with TRBJ2-5; TRBD2 is a possible D gene (6 bases). The CDR3 is made up of 15 amino acids. CDR1 KGHDR and CDR2 SFDVKD come from the germline V gene. Between the trimmed V and J ends, which lost 4 bases and 5 bases, there was a span of 16 bases. In nucleotides, the CDR3 is TGTGCCACCAGTGACCCCGGGAGTCCGGGTGAGACCCAGTACTTC. Translating gives CATSDPGSPGETQYF.

V usage is TRBV11-1 and J usage is TRBJ2-7; 10 nucleotides match TRBD1. V shed 5 bases and J 10 bases; nucleotides not matched to a gene: 8. Germline V gene sequence: CDR1 SGHAT, CDR2 FQDESV (reference sequence). This CDR3 region has 13 residues. The CDR3 nucleotides read TGTGCCAGCAGCCCTGACAGGGGGCAGCGACAGTACTTC. It is translated as CASSPDRGQRQYF.

Written as DNA, the CDR3 is TGTGCCTGGAGTGCTAGGAGGACGGTGAACACTGAAGCTTTCTTT. Its translation: CAWSARRTVNTEAFF. The gene calls are TRBV30 and TRBJ1-1; D call uncertain. The CDR3 is 15 amino acids. Trimming pared 1 base from V and 0 bases from J, leaving 12 bases between. Germline lookup yields CDR1 GTSNPN and CDR2 SVGIG (reference sequence). Using reference TRBV30 and TRBJ1-1 for the parts outside the CDR3, the full variable domain is SQTIHQWPATLVQPVGSPLSLECTVEGTSNPNLYWYRQAAGRGLQLLFYSVGIGQISSEVPQNLSASRPQDRQFILSSKKLLLSDSGFYLCAWSARRTVNTEAFFGQGTRLTVV.

This chain links TRBV18 with TRBJ2-1; 8 nucleotides agree with TRBD1. CDR3 length: 13 amino acids. Per germline, CDR1 KGHSH and CDR2 LQKENI. J lost 8 bases, V lost 9 bases, and 9 bases had no gene match. The CDR3 bases are TGTGCCAGTTCCGGACAGGGTGATGATGAGCAGTTCTTC. This translates into CASSGQGDDEQFF.